Listed here are 28 T cell receptor beta chains from one sample, sequenced in a study of OX40 agonist ivuxolimab in advanced cancers. Produced via immunoSEQ multiplex PCR; TCRdb's table is partial and in-frame only. The sample consists of 40,000 or so clones, 82% of them appearing once. Here the sequenced sample was CD4+ or CD8+ T cells sorted from blood, taken in a trial of the OX40 agonist ivuxolimab. The receptors originated from an adult with an advanced solid tumor such as melanoma, head and neck, liver or kidney cancer.

V and J are TRBV28 and TRBJ1-5; no clear D gene. Trimming took 3 bases from V and 3 from J, leaving 6 bases between them. CDR1 is MDHEN and CDR2 is SYDVKM in the germline V gene. CDR3 size: 13 residues. The CDR3 here is CASSFGNNQPQHF. The CDR3 DNA reads as TGTGCCAGCAGTTTTGGGAACAATCAGCCCCAGCATTTT.

The CDR3 region is CASSAPGLAGQFF. The DNA for the CDR3 is TGCGCCAGCAGTGCACCGGGACTAGCGGGGCAGTTCTTC. The chain uses TRBV10-2 and TRBJ2-1, with 12 positions matching TRBD2. The trim removed 4 bases at V and 12 bases at J, leaving 4 bases unmatched. The CDR3 is 13 amino acids. The germline V gene encodes CDR1 WSHSY and CDR2 SAAADI.

This clone was picked up a small number of times. The rearrangement links TRBV5-4 to TRBJ2-7; possibly TRBD1 for D (6 bases). In germline, CDR1 is SGHNT, CDR2 YYREEE (reference sequence). V was cut by 2 bases and J by 7 bases, with 16 bases left in between. This CDR3 is built from 14 residues. The CDR3: CASSFHGPRGEQYF. The CDR3 coding sequence is TGTGCCAGCAGCTTTCATGGCCCGAGGGGGGAGCAGTACTTC.

The rearrangement joins TRBV6-5 to TRBJ1-5; D might be TRBD1 (5 bases). Germline V CDR1 and CDR2: MNHEY, SVGAGI. The CDR3 extends over 14 amino acids. The V end was cut by 5 bases, the J end by 1 base, with 9 bases between. The CDR3 DNA sequence: TGTGCCAGCAGTCCGGGGGGAAGCAATCAGCCCCAGCATTTT. It translates to CASSPGGSNQPQHF.

This rearrangement joins TRBV9 to TRBJ2-5; the D gene is possibly TRBD2 (5 bases). The CDR3 is made up of 15 amino acids. The V end was cut by 0 bases, the J end by 5 bases, with 14 bases between. Per germline, CDR1 SGDLS and CDR2 YYNGEE. CDR3 coding DNA: TGTGCCAGCAGCGTAGAGCCGACTACCCGGGAGACCCAGTACTTC. Its protein product is CASSVEPTTRETQYF.

This clone rates as medium-sized (0.01 to 0.1%). The genes are TRBV30 and TRBJ1-3; D remains unclear. CDR1 is GTSNPN, CDR2 SVGIG, per germline (reference sequence). The CDR3 is 12 residues long. Trimming left V 0 bases short and J 10 bases short, with 10 bases between. DNA of the CDR3: TGTGCCTGGAGTGTACGGGTGGGGACCATATATTTT. It translates to CAWSVRVGTIYF.

This chain uses TRBV19 with TRBJ1-4, with D perhaps matching TRBD1 (5 bases). The CDR3 loop spans 13 amino acids. The V and J ends lost 11 bases and 2 bases respectively, with 12 bases between them. CDR1 is LNHDA, CDR2 SQIVND, per germline (reference sequence). Here the CDR3 DNA reads TGTGCCTGCCGGGACGGCACTAATGAAAAACTGTTTTTT. Protein: CACRDGTNEKLFF.

The chain joins TRBV5-1 to TRBJ2-5, with 8 bases fitting TRBD1. CDR1 and CDR2 (germline): SGHRS, YFSETQ. The CDR3 runs to 15 residues. With 4 bases clipped from V and 2 bases from J, the junction kept 7 bases outside the gene matches. The CDR3 here is CASSPGTGPQETQYF. The CDR3 DNA reads as TGCGCCAGCAGCCCTGGGACAGGCCCTCAAGAGACCCAGTACTTC.

Concerning this clone: In the same sample, other DNA sequences code for this CDR3. The chain has TRBV2 and TRBJ2-5; D possibly corresponds to TRBD1 (6 bases). The CDR3 runs to 14 residues. V was cut by 10 bases and J by 5 bases, with 20 bases left in between. Germline V gives CDR1 SNHLY, CDR2 FYNNEI. Written as DNA, the CDR3 is TGTGCCATTACCCGGCAGGGGCGGTTCGAGACCCAGTACTTC. It encodes CAITRQGRFETQYF.

The V call is TRBV15, the J call TRBJ2-7; unclear D gene. Germline-derived CDR1 and CDR2 are LNHNV and YYDKDF (reference sequence). CDR3 size: 13 residues. The V gene lost 3 bases and the J gene lost 2 bases, with 8 bases spanning the gap. CDR3 coding DNA: TGTGCCACCAGCAGCTACCTAACCTACGAGCAGTACTTC. This codes for CATSSYLTYEQYF.

The chain recombines TRBV7-9 with TRBJ2-7, with D possibly TRBD1 on 6 matching bases. This CDR3 region has 15 residues. V shed 5 bases and J shed 7 bases, with 21 bases lying between them. Germline CDR1 reads SEHNR; CDR2 reads FQNEAQ (reference sequence). CDR3 DNA sequence: TGTGCCAGCAGCCCCTCCCGGTCCCAGGGGAGTGAGCAGTACTTC. Translated: CASSPSRSQGSEQYF.

The rearrangement joins TRBV2 to TRBJ2-1; unclear D gene. Looked up from germline, CDR1 is SNHLY and CDR2 is FYNNEI. The V gene lost 5 bases and the J gene lost 2 bases, with 10 bases spanning the gap. The CDR3 is 14 amino acids. The CDR3 region is CASSSSRTYNEQFF. The CDR3, as DNA: TGTGCCAGCAGTAGTAGCCGCACCTACAATGAGCAGTTCTTC.

This chain uses TRBV30 with TRBJ1-3; D perhaps matches TRBD1 (6 bases). The CDR3 runs 14 residues. The germline V gene encodes CDR1 GTSNPN and CDR2 SVGIG (reference sequence). V shed 2 bases and J shed 0 bases, with 8 bases lying between them. As DNA, the CDR3 is TGTGCCTGGAGTAGGGGGACCTCTGGAAACACCATATATTTT. It translates to CAWSRGTSGNTIYF.

This chain links TRBV28 with TRBJ2-7; D is ambiguous. This CDR3 comprises 13 residues. CDR1 is MDHEN and CDR2 is SYDVKM in the germline V gene. V lost 0 bases and J 7 bases, leaving 10 bases between the germline ends. In DNA, the CDR3 is TGTGCCAGCAGTTTATGGAGCGTCGGGGAGCAGTACTTC. It codes for CASSLWSVGEQYF.

This clone was picked up a small number of times. The rearrangement uses TRBV4-2 and TRBJ2-7; no firm D call. Germline V gene sequence: CDR1 LGHNA, CDR2 YNFKEQ. The V gene lost 4 bases and the J gene lost 3 bases, with 13 bases spanning the gap. This CDR3 is built from 14 residues. CDR3 DNA sequence: TGTGCCAGCAGCCCTTCCACTGTACGCTACGAGCAGTACTTC. Its protein product is CASSPSTVRYEQYF.

The chain joins TRBV28 to TRBJ1-2; 8 bases match TRBD1. The CDR3 length is 16 residues. Germline V gives CDR1 MDHEN, CDR2 SYDVKM. The V segment lost 6 bases and the J segment 2 bases; nucleotides outside the gene matches: 11. DNA of the CDR3: TGTGCCAGCAGAGCCTACCCGGGACAGGACAACTATGGCTACACCTTC. Translation gives CASRAYPGQDNYGYTF.

The chain combines TRBV4-2 with TRBJ1-1, with TRBD1 as a possible D gene (6 bases). Germline V lookup: CDR1 LGHNA, CDR2 YNFKEQ. The CDR3 has 15 residues. V dropped 2 bases and J dropped 4 bases, with 14 bases sitting between them. The CDR3 DNA is TGTGCCAGCAGCCAACTGGGGGGGGGCGGCACTGAAGCTTTCTTT. Protein sequence: CASSQLGGGGTEAFF.

V and J are TRBV7-8 and TRBJ2-1; D tentatively fits TRBD1 or TRBD2 (5 bases each). The CDR3 consists of 15 residues. Germline CDR1 is SGHVS and CDR2 is FQNEAQ. The germline V and J ends were trimmed by 1 base and 3 bases, with 10 bases remaining between them. CDR3 sequence (DNA): TGTGCCAGCAGCTTAGAGAGGGGAAGCTACAATGAGCAGTTCTTC. Protein sequence: CASSLERGSYNEQFF.

The chain employs TRBV2 and TRBJ2-6, with 10 bases aligning to TRBD1. There are 18 residues in the CDR3. Losses at the gene ends were 6 bases for V and 1 base for J; bases not matched to a gene: 9. The germline V gene encodes CDR1 SNHLY and CDR2 FYNNEI. The CDR3 region has the DNA TGTGCCAGCAGGTCCAGACAGGGGGCTTCTTCTGGGGCCAACGTCCTGACTTTC. It translates to CASRSRQGASSGANVLTF.

The chain links TRBV6-5 to TRBJ1-1; D remains ambiguous. This CDR3 has 14 residues. Germline V gene data show CDR1 as MNHEY and CDR2 as SVGAGI. V shed 6 bases and J shed 4 bases, with 15 bases lying between them. CDR3 DNA: TGTGCCAGCAGAAAACCCCAAGGTAGCACTGAAGCTTTCTTT. Protein sequence: CASRKPQGSTEAFF.

The chain combines TRBV27 with TRBJ1-3, with 8 positions matching TRBD1. The CDR3 covers 15 residues. With 5 bases clipped from V and 4 bases from J, the junction kept 7 bases outside the gene matches. Germline loops: CDR1 MNHEY, CDR2 SMNVEV (reference sequence). The CDR3 protein is CASSTRQGMGNTIYF. The CDR3 bases are TGTGCCAGCAGTACAAGACAGGGGATGGGAAACACCATATATTTT.

This clone has just a few counts. The chain uses TRBV28 and TRBJ1-5, with D unresolved. This CDR3 has 12 residues. V was trimmed by 4 bases and J by 7 bases, leaving 8 bases between them. The germline gives CDR1 MDHEN, CDR2 SYDVKM. The CDR3 DNA reads as TGTGCCAGCAGTTCCCCCGTCCAGCCCCAGCATTTT. Encoded protein: CASSSPVQPQHF. Full variable domain (missing parts from reference TRBV28 and TRBJ1-5): DVKVTQSSRYLVKRTGEKVFLECVQDMDHENMFWYRQDPGLGLRLIYFSYDVKMKEKGDIPEGYSVSREKKERFSLILESASTNQTSMYLCASSSPVQPQHFGDGTRLSIL.

The chain combines TRBV10-3 with TRBJ1-3, with D unclear. This CDR3 is 13 amino acids long. Trimming took 7 bases from V and 0 from J, leaving 7 bases between them. CDR1 ENHRY and CDR2 SYGVKD come from the germline V gene. In DNA, the CDR3 is TGTGCCATCAACCCGAGCTCTGGAAACACCATATATTTT. Encoded protein: CAINPSSGNTIYF.

The chain links TRBV14 to TRBJ2-2; D is undetermined. CDR3 length: 16 residues. Germline CDR1 and CDR2: SGHDN and FVKESK. Trimming took off 1 base at V and 3 bases at J, with 12 bases between the two ends. For the CDR3, the DNA is TGTGCCAGCAGCCAAGCTGGAAATGAGGACACCGGGGAGCTGTTTTTT. Translated: CASSQAGNEDTGELFF.

This rearrangement joins TRBV27 to TRBJ1-5; TRBD1 aligns across 7 bases. There are 17 residues in the CDR3. Trimming at V came to 2 bases and at J to 0 bases, leaving 7 bases not matched to a gene. Germline CDR1 is MNHEY and CDR2 is SMNVEV (reference sequence). DNA for the CDR3: TGTGCCAGCAGTTTAAGGGGGACAGCTTATAGCAATCAGCCCCAGCATTTT. This translates into CASSLRGTAYSNQPQHF.

The count of this clone is one. The V gene is TRBV19, the J gene TRBJ1-4, with TRBD1 as a possible D gene (5 bases). V lost 6 bases to trimming and J lost 11 bases, with 19 bases between them. Germline-derived CDR1 and CDR2 are LNHDA and SQIVND (reference sequence). The CDR3 is 14 amino acids. CDR3 DNA sequence: TGTGCCAGTAGGACCCAGCGGACGGGGGAGAAACTGTTTTTT. Its translation is CASRTQRTGEKLFF.

The V call is TRBV11-1, the J call TRBJ1-2, with a tentative D call TRBD1 (6 bases). The CDR3 length is 14 residues. Trimming shortened V by 5 bases and J by 8 bases, and 18 bases separated the two germline ends. Germline loops: CDR1 SGHAT, CDR2 FQDESV (reference sequence). The CDR3, as DNA: TGTGCCAGCAGCCTAGTTACAGGGAGTCGCGGCTACACCTTC. This codes for CASSLVTGSRGYTF.

This clone occurred once. The rearrangement links TRBV29-1 to TRBJ1-3; the D is unclear. Germline loops: CDR1 SQVTM, CDR2 ANQGSEA. V was pared by 2 bases and J by 1 base, with 6 bases between. There are 13 residues in the CDR3. CDR3 residues: CSVEKTSGNTIYF. The CDR3 nucleotides are TGCAGCGTTGAAAAGACGTCTGGAAACACCATATATTTT.